The 29 T cell receptor beta chains reported below all come from one sample, sequenced in a study of T-cell reconstitution after alpha-beta-depleted transplantation in children. Researchers prepared the TCRbeta library using unique molecular identifiers, the study reports. TCRdb ran MiXCR on the PCR reads and lists one entry per CDR3 protein. The sample includes around 960,000 distinct CDR3 sequences, about 29% of them seen just once. The sample in question was PBMCs, mostly from graft donor cells, obtained 360 days after TCRalphabeta/CD19-depleted stem cell transplant. The receptors originated from a boy under two years old who had a stem cell transplant for SCID, so the T cells may come from the graft donor.

DNA for the CDR3: TGTGCCAGCAGTTACTCGACGTTGGGCAGGGGGCTTCCGTACAATGAGCAGTTCTTC. The encoded protein is CASSYSTLGRGLPYNEQFF. This chain connects TRBV6-5 to TRBJ2-1; TRBD1 matches at 8 bases. V was clipped by 0 bases and J by 4 bases; unmatched bases: 14. This CDR3 is built from 19 residues. The V gene's germline CDR1 is MNHEY and CDR2 SVGAGI.

The V call is TRBV4-1, the J call TRBJ2-3, with 10 nucleotides matching TRBD1. V gave up 0 bases and J gave up 4 bases; unmatched junction bases: 16. The CDR3 is made up of 20 amino acids. The germline CDR1 and CDR2 sequences are MGHRA and YSYEKL. The CDR3 region is CASSQESRWRGTGVSDTQYF. The DNA for the CDR3 is TGCGCCAGCAGCCAAGAGTCCCGCTGGCGGGGGACAGGGGTTTCAGATACGCAGTATTTT.

This chain joins TRBV5-1 and TRBJ2-3; 8 bases fit TRBD2. The germline V gene has CDR1 SGHRS and CDR2 YFSETQ. This CDR3 has 17 residues. With V trimmed by 5 bases and J by 2 bases, 13 bases remained unmatched. CDR3 nucleotides: TGCGCCAGCAGTTCCCTCGTCAGACTAGCGAACACAGATACGCAGTATTTT. This sequence encodes CASSSLVRLANTDTQYF.

Concerning this clonotype: At one boundary the junction diverges from the germline segment, which might be a read error. This chain connects TRBV12-3 or TRBV12-4 to TRBJ2-7; D is perhaps TRBD2 (6 bases). The CDR3 is 14 amino acids. Written as DNA, the CDR3 is TGTGCCAGCAGTTTGGGACTTTCTTCCTCCGAGCAGTACTTC. Residues: CASSLGLSSSEQYF.

This clonotype was seen more than once but under ten times. The rearrangement links TRBV5-1 to TRBJ1-1, with a possible D match to TRBD1 (5 bases). The CDR3 totals 14 residues. V was pared by 4 bases and J by 3 bases, with 13 bases between. Germline values: CDR1 SGHRS, CDR2 YFSETQ. The CDR3 reads CASSGTGRHTEAFF. The DNA for the CDR3 is TGCGCCAGCAGCGGAACGGGGCGGCACACTGAAGCTTTCTTT.

This clonotype was seen at least ten times. This chain connects TRBV7-9 to TRBJ1-3; the D gene is possibly TRBD1 (6 bases). V lost 5 bases and J lost 0, with 8 bases in between. CDR3 length: 14 amino acids. CDR1 and CDR2 (germline): SEHNR, FQNEAQ (reference sequence). The CDR3 DNA is TGTGCCAGCAGCGGACAGAGCTCTGGAAACACCATATATTTT. The encoded protein is CASSGQSSGNTIYF.

The V call is TRBV7-3, the J call TRBJ2-1; D might be TRBD1 (6 bases). V lost 1 base and J lost 8, with 12 bases in between. Per the germline V gene, CDR1 is SGHTA and CDR2 is FQGTGA. This CDR3 has 14 residues. This CDR3 reads CASSLRGPGDEQFF. The CDR3 bases are TGTGCCAGCAGCTTAAGGGGGCCCGGGGATGAGCAGTTCTTC. The full variable domain, completed using reference TRBV7-3 and TRBJ2-1, is GAGVSQTPSNKVTEKGKYVELRCDPISGHTALYWYRQSLGQGPEFLIYFQGTGAADDSGLPNDRFFAVRPEGSVSTLKIQRTERGDSAVYLCASSLRGPGDEQFFGPGTRLTVL.

The V and J genes are TRBV20-1 and TRBJ2-5; D uncertain. Trimming took 1 base from V and 2 from J, leaving 20 bases between them. This CDR3 region has 17 residues. Germline CDR1 reads DFQATT; CDR2 reads SNEGSKA (reference sequence). The CDR3 spells CSARVGPTPNHQETQYF. DNA of the CDR3: TGCAGTGCTAGAGTGGGCCCCACGCCAAACCATCAAGAGACCCAGTACTTC.

This clonotype was seen a handful of times. The chain couples TRBV4-1 to TRBJ2-1, with a weak D call TRBD2 (7 bases). The length of the CDR3 is 16 residues. Germline loops: CDR1 MGHRA, CDR2 YSYEKL. The V end was cut by 5 bases, the J end by 7 bases, with 21 bases between. The CDR3 sequence is CASSSPSRGATNEQFF. The CDR3, as DNA: TGCGCCAGCAGCTCCCCGAGCCGGGGGGCCACGAATGAGCAGTTCTTC.

The rearrangement links TRBV14 to TRBJ2-1, with TRBD2 matching 8 bases. The CDR3 consists of 18 residues. Germline CDR1 SGHDN, CDR2 FVKESK. J gave up 4 bases and V 5 bases, and 16 bases lay outside the gene matches. The CDR3 loop reads CASSGTFKGLAAYNEQFF. The DNA of the CDR3 is TGTGCCAGCAGCGGAACTTTTAAAGGACTAGCCGCGTACAATGAGCAGTTCTTC.

The sample holds a few counts of this clonotype. The V gene is TRBV24-1, the J gene TRBJ2-3; weak D call: TRBD2 (5 bases). The CDR3 is 13 amino acids. Germline CDR1 reads KGHDR; CDR2 reads SFDVKD. The germline V and J ends were trimmed by 4 bases and 11 bases, with 15 bases remaining between them. CDR3 loop: CATSDPGLLWQYF. The CDR3 region has the DNA TGTGCCACCAGTGACCCCGGACTCCTTTGGCAGTATTTT.

This chain joins TRBV6-2 or TRBV6-3 and TRBJ2-3, with D unresolved. Deletions cut 5 bases from V and 4 bases from J, with 13 bases between. The CDR3 loop spans 14 amino acids. CDR1 is MNHEY and CDR2 is SVGEGT in the germline V gene. The CDR3 loop is CASSRRFSPDTQYF. In nucleotides, the CDR3 is TGTGCCAGCAGTCGACGTTTTTCACCAGATACGCAGTATTTT.

The V call is TRBV11-2, the J call TRBJ2-1, with 8 bases aligning to TRBD2. Germline loops: CDR1 SGHAT, CDR2 FQNNGV. The CDR3 runs to 15 residues. J lost 4 bases, V lost 2 bases, and 4 bases had no gene match. The CDR3 DNA reads as TGTGCCAGCAGCTTAATCCGGGGGGGGTACAATGAGCAGTTCTTC. This gives the protein CASSLIRGGYNEQFF.

This chain links TRBV12-3 or TRBV12-4 with TRBJ1-2; D is ambiguous. This CDR3 region has 14 residues. V was clipped by 5 bases and J by 7 bases, with 17 bases between them. This CDR3 is CASSRTDLGSGYTF. The CDR3 region has the DNA TGTGCCAGCAGTCGGACCGACCTTGGGAGTGGCTACACCTTC.

The chain uses TRBV6-5 and TRBJ1-1; unclear D gene. This CDR3 comprises 13 residues. Germline CDR1 MNHEY, CDR2 SVGAGI. Between the trimmed V and J ends, which lost 3 bases and 4 bases, there was a span of 9 bases. CDR3 loop: CASSYHLGTEAFF. CDR3 sequence (DNA): TGTGCCAGCAGTTATCATCTGGGCACTGAAGCTTTCTTT.

This clonotype was seen more than once but under ten times. The chain couples TRBV5-1 to TRBJ2-1, with 7 bases identical to TRBD1. The CDR3 consists of 15 residues. Germline V gene sequence: CDR1 SGHRS, CDR2 YFSETQ. The V gene end was trimmed by 5 bases and the J gene end by 0 bases; junction bases not matched to a gene: 5. CDR3 bases: TGCGCCAGCAGGCGGACAGGTGACTCCTACAATGAGCAGTTCTTC. It yields the protein CASRRTGDSYNEQFF.

The chain employs TRBV5-1 and TRBJ1-1; 7 nucleotides agree with TRBD1. CDR1 is SGHRS and CDR2 is YFSETQ in the germline V gene. The trim removed 5 bases at V and 6 bases at J, leaving 7 bases unmatched. There are 13 residues in the CDR3. The CDR3 DNA sequence: TGCGCCAGCAGACAGGGGCCTTTCTCTGAAGCTTTCTTT. Protein: CASRQGPFSEAFF.

The J gene is TRBJ2-5, the V gene TRBV7-3; D may be TRBD1 or TRBD2 (5 bases each). The germline CDR1 and CDR2 sequences are SGHTA and FQGTGA. The CDR3 runs 15 residues. The V gene lost 1 base and the J gene lost 5 bases, with 14 bases spanning the gap. CDR3 region: CASSLSRGWRETQYF. The CDR3 nucleotides read TGTGCCAGCAGCTTAAGTAGGGGTTGGAGGGAGACCCAGTACTTC.

This clonotype was picked up a small number of times. V and J are TRBV5-5 and TRBJ2-1; possible D gene TRBD1, 6 bases. CDR1 and CDR2 from the germline V gene are SGHKS and YYEKEE (reference sequence). The CDR3 is 15 amino acids. Trimming removed 3 bases from V and 2 bases from J, with 12 bases in between. CDR3 in amino acids: CASSSGTHAYNEQFF. CDR3 sequence (DNA): TGTGCCAGCAGCTCCGGGACACACGCCTACAATGAGCAGTTCTTC.

This clonotype was counted many times. The chain couples TRBV28 to TRBJ1-1, with TRBD1 as a possible D gene (5 bases). The CDR3 has 11 amino acids. The germline V gene has CDR1 MDHEN and CDR2 SYDVKM. With 6 bases removed from V and 6 bases from J, the gap between germline ends came to 8 bases. CDR3 in amino acids: CASRRGAEAFF. As DNA, the CDR3 is TGTGCCAGCAGGAGAGGGGCTGAAGCTTTCTTT. Full variable domain (outside the CDR3, taken from reference TRBV28 and TRBJ1-1): DVKVTQSSRYLVKRTGEKVFLECVQDMDHENMFWYRQDPGLGLRLIYFSYDVKMKEKGDIPEGYSVSREKKERFSLILESASTNQTSMYLCASRRGAEAFFGQGTRLTVV.

This clonotype was seen only a few times. This chain joins TRBV12-3 or TRBV12-4 and TRBJ2-7; 9 nucleotides agree with TRBD1. The CDR3 runs 16 residues. V was clipped by 6 bases and J by 5 bases; unmatched bases: 14. The CDR3 region has the DNA TGTGCCAGCAGCCTCAATCCCGGGACAGGGTCCCACGAGCAGTACTTC. Amino acids: CASSLNPGTGSHEQYF.

The DNA for the CDR3 is TGCAGTGCTAAACGAGGGGGGGGCTACACCTTC. Its protein product is CSAKRGGGYTF. The chain links TRBV20-1 to TRBJ1-2, with TRBD1 as a possible D gene (6 bases). Germline values: CDR1 DFQATT, CDR2 SNEGSKA (reference sequence). The CDR3 length is 11 residues. V was shortened by 4 bases and J by 8 bases, with 11 bases between the two germline ends.

This clonotype has at least ten counts. This chain uses TRBV4-1 with TRBJ1-5; D unresolved. This CDR3 is built from 14 residues. In germline, CDR1 is MGHRA, CDR2 YSYEKL. Trimming took 1 base from V and 4 from J, leaving 8 bases between them. The DNA for the CDR3 is TGCGCCAGCAGCCAAGTCCCAGGAAATCAGCCCCAGCATTTT. Translating it yields CASSQVPGNQPQHF.

This clonotype came up a few times. This chain uses TRBV28 with TRBJ1-4, with D perhaps TRBD1 (5 bases). There are 14 residues in the CDR3. Germline-derived CDR1 and CDR2 are MDHEN and SYDVKM. Trimming stripped 5 bases from V and 1 base from J, with 8 bases between. The DNA for the CDR3 is TGTGCCAGCAGTCTAGGGGTAACTAATGAAAAACTGTTTTTT. Encoded protein: CASSLGVTNEKLFF.

This clonotype has a handful of counts. This chain links TRBV30 with TRBJ1-1; a possible D gene is TRBD1 (5 bases). The CDR3 is 17 amino acids. The germline CDR1 and CDR2 sequences are GTSNPN and SVGIG (reference sequence). Trimming left V 3 bases short and J 3 bases short, with 23 bases between. This CDR3 is CAWSPPRDAGYYTEAFF. CDR3 nucleotide sequence: TGTGCCTGGAGCCCTCCGCGGGACGCAGGATACTACACTGAAGCTTTCTTT.

This chain joins TRBV2 and TRBJ1-1, with 8 nucleotides matching TRBD1. Per germline, CDR1 SNHLY and CDR2 FYNNEI. The CDR3 runs to 16 residues. V was pared by 8 bases and J by 7 bases, with 18 bases of the junction left unmatched. The CDR3 loop is CASGTGPQRDVGEAFF. The DNA for the CDR3 is TGTGCCAGCGGGACAGGTCCTCAGAGGGATGTTGGTGAAGCTTTCTTT.

This clonotype was detected a few times. The chain carries TRBV15 and TRBJ2-1, with D perhaps TRBD1 or TRBD2 (5 bases each). Trimming took off 4 bases at V and 4 bases at J, with 29 bases between the two ends. CDR3 size: 20 residues. From germline, CDR1 is LNHNV and CDR2 YYDKDF (reference sequence). CDR3 sequence: CATSTPPGKQAIEDYNEQFF. In nucleotides, the CDR3 is TGTGCCACCAGCACCCCTCCCGGGAAACAGGCGATAGAAGATTACAATGAGCAGTTCTTC.

The chain employs TRBV12-3 or TRBV12-4 and TRBJ1-2; D is ambiguous. The CDR3 is 12 amino acids. V shed 3 bases and J shed 8 bases, with 10 bases lying between them. CDR3 in amino acids: CASSFILEGYTF. In DNA form, the CDR3 reads TGTGCCAGCAGTTTCATTCTTGAGGGCTACACCTTC.

The rearrangement joins TRBV10-3 to TRBJ2-5; D ambiguous. Germline CDR1 and CDR2: ENHRY and SYGVKD. V lost 2 bases and J 4 bases, leaving 14 bases between the germline ends. The CDR3 covers 15 residues. The chain's CDR3 is CAISEVTQRAETQYF. Here the CDR3 DNA reads TGTGCCATCAGTGAGGTCACCCAAAGAGCAGAGACCCAGTACTTC.